The present entry profiles one T cell receptor (beta chain) with its context. This specimen belongs to a study of cytomegalovirus exposure and HLA in healthy donors. The wider study: An earlier analysis identified more than 95 million unique TCR beta sequences in about 179 million T cells.

This PCR relied on a set of 60 Vbeta primers and 13 Jbeta primers. TCRdb's copy holds only in-frame clones and misses some; the assay was immunoSEQ multiplex PCR. The sample consists of some 110,000 clones, less than 85% of them appearing once. Material: PBMCs. The clonotype originates from a man aged 35 to 55 in good health and CMV-seropositive.

The CDR3 nucleotides are TGTGCCAGCAGCTTAAACGGACAGTCGCGCAATGAGCAGTTCTTC. It codes for CASSLNGQSRNEQFF. The chain is built from TRBV11-3 and TRBJ2-1; a weak D match, TRBD1 (6 bases). The germline CDR1 and CDR2 sequences are SGHNT and YENEEA. V was pared by 2 bases and J by 6 bases, with 14 bases between. The CDR3 covers 15 residues.